The 15 T cell receptor beta chains given below trace back to one sample, sequenced in a study of shared clonotypes between healthy human individuals. The naive CD8 subset, CD45RO-negative cells positively selected for CCR7, excluded terminally differentiated effector memory CD45RA+ cells. TCRdb's table, derived via immunoSEQ multiplex PCR, lists solely in-frame clones and lacks some. The sample has about 2 million clones; about 94% are singletons. The sample consisted of naive CD8+ T cells sorted from blood. All receptors derive from a man aged 18 to 29 in good health.

The V gene is TRBV7-6, the J gene TRBJ2-3; TRBD2 agrees at 7 bases. Unmatched junction bases numbered 8, after V lost 0 bases and J lost 11 bases. The germline CDR1 and CDR2 sequences are SGHVS and FNYEAQ. The CDR3 sequence is 14 residues long. CDR3 DNA: TGTGCCAGCAGCTTAGCCGGTGGGGGGGATCGGCAGTATTTT. It codes for CASSLAGGGDRQYF.

Concerning this clone itself: Other DNA sequences within the sample encode an identical CDR3. The genes are TRBV30 and TRBJ2-7, with 7 nucleotides matching TRBD1. The germline V gene encodes CDR1 GTSNPN and CDR2 SVGIG (reference sequence). J was trimmed by 2 bases and V by 0 bases; bases with no gene match: 4. CDR3 length: 14 amino acids. The CDR3 DNA is TGTGCCTGGAGTGTACTAGGGGGCCCCTACGAGCAGTACTTC. This translates into CAWSVLGGPYEQYF.

As to this clone: The same CDR3 arises from other DNA sequences in this sample as well. The chain employs TRBV6-5 and TRBJ1-5; D possibly corresponds to TRBD1 (5 bases). This CDR3 spans 14 amino acids. V lost 2 bases and J lost 1, with 6 bases in between. The germline V gene encodes CDR1 MNHEY and CDR2 SVGAGI. The CDR3 DNA is TGTGCCAGCAGTTACGGGGCAAGCAATCAGCCCCAGCATTTT. As protein: CASSYGASNQPQHF.

Turning to this clone: Other DNA sequences in the sample encode the same CDR3. DNA for the CDR3: TGTGCCAGTAGTATAGGGGGACAGAACACTGAAGCTTTCTTT. Translating gives CASSIGGQNTEAFF. The V call is TRBV19, the J call TRBJ1-1; the D gene is possibly TRBD1 (6 bases). The CDR3 covers 14 residues. Trimming cost V 1 base and J 1 base, with 7 bases left between them. Germline CDR1 is LNHDA and CDR2 is SQIVND (reference sequence).

The chain combines TRBV6-5 with TRBJ2-7; the match to TRBD2 covers 7 bases. This CDR3 is 16 amino acids long. V lost 2 bases, J lost 7 bases, and 14 bases stayed unmatched. Germline V CDR1 and CDR2: MNHEY, SVGAGI. This chain's CDR3 is CASSYVTGVPGGEQYF. The CDR3 DNA sequence: TGTGCCAGCAGTTACGTAACGGGAGTCCCCGGGGGGGAGCAGTACTTC.

The genes are TRBV4-1 and TRBJ2-7; 8 bases match TRBD1. Trimming removed 1 base from V and 4 bases from J; junction bases left unmatched: 6. The CDR3 covers 15 residues. From germline, CDR1 is MGHRA and CDR2 YSYEKL. This CDR3 reads CASSQAQGVFYEQYF. The DNA of the CDR3 is TGCGCCAGCAGCCAAGCACAGGGGGTGTTTTACGAGCAGTACTTC.

Notes on this clone: Other DNA sequences from this sample encode an identical CDR3 as well. The chain links TRBV27 to TRBJ2-2; 7 nucleotides agree with TRBD2. The junction had 2 bases not matched to a gene; V was cut back by 2 bases and J by 2 bases. The CDR3 has 15 amino acids. Germline V gene data show CDR1 as MNHEY and CDR2 as SMNVEV (reference sequence). This chain's CDR3 is CASSLTGGNTGELFF. CDR3 DNA sequence: TGTGCCAGCAGTTTAACGGGAGGTAACACCGGGGAGCTGTTTTTT.

The rearrangement joins TRBV14 to TRBJ2-3; TRBD2 might be the D (6 bases). The CDR3 length is 15 residues. With 4 bases removed from V and 1 base from J, the gap between germline ends came to 12 bases. The germline V gene encodes CDR1 SGHDN and CDR2 FVKESK. CDR3 coding DNA: TGTGCCAGCAGCCCCCCGGGAGCCGGCACAGATACGCAGTATTTT. It translates to CASSPPGAGTDTQYF.

The chain links TRBV5-6 to TRBJ2-7, with 7 nucleotides matching TRBD1. Germline CDR1 and CDR2: SGHDT and YYEEEE. The CDR3 has 14 residues. V shed 4 bases and J 0 bases; nucleotides not matched to a gene: 4. The CDR3 reads CASSRTGSSYEQYF. DNA of the CDR3: TGTGCCAGCAGCCGGACAGGAAGCTCCTACGAGCAGTACTTC.

DNA for the CDR3: TGTGCCAGCAGCGTTCCGACTAGCGGAGCATACAATGAGCAGTTCTTC. Protein sequence: CASSVPTSGAYNEQFF. V is TRBV9 and J is TRBJ2-1; TRBD2 agrees at 9 bases. The CDR3 sequence is 16 residues long. Germline V CDR1 and CDR2: SGDLS, YYNGEE. The trim removed 2 bases at V and 4 bases at J, leaving 7 bases unmatched. Filled out from reference TRBV9 and TRBJ2-1, the complete variable domain reads DSGVTQTPKHLITATGQRVTLRCSPRSGDLSVYWYQQSLDQGLQFLIQYYNGEERAKGNILERFSAQQFPDLHSELNLSSLELGDSALYFCASSVPTSGAYNEQFFGPGTRLTVL.

The V and J genes are TRBV2 and TRBJ2-4; a weak D match, TRBD2 (5 bases). The CDR3 spans 17 residues. Germline V CDR1 and CDR2: SNHLY, FYNNEI. Trimming left V 0 bases short and J 2 bases short, with 14 bases between. The CDR3 loop is CASSEAFPEGTKNIQYF. The CDR3 DNA sequence: TGTGCCAGCAGTGAAGCGTTTCCCGAGGGCACCAAAAACATTCAGTACTTC.

This chain links TRBV6-6 with TRBJ1-1, with TRBD1 matching over 7 bases. The CDR3 runs to 15 residues. Looked up from germline, CDR1 is MNHNY and CDR2 is SVGAGI (reference sequence). V trimming: 4 bases; J trimming: 1 base; junction bases outside the gene matches: 6. CDR3 loop: CASSWDRQGNTEAFF. CDR3 DNA: TGTGCCAGCAGTTGGGATAGACAGGGGAACACTGAAGCTTTCTTT.

This clone was seen a few times. The V call is TRBV27, the J call TRBJ1-5, with TRBD1 matching 7 bases. With V trimmed by 4 bases and J by 5 bases, 14 bases remained unmatched. CDR1 is MNHEY, CDR2 SMNVEV, per germline (reference sequence). This CDR3 spans 17 amino acids. The CDR3 region is CASSSYSGTEGHQPQHF. The CDR3 nucleotides are TGTGCCAGCAGTTCCTATTCCGGGACAGAGGGGCATCAGCCCCAGCATTTT.

Concerning this clone itself: Germline and junction disagree at one end, which may indicate a read error. The J gene is TRBJ1-2, the V gene TRBV28, with TRBD1 identical over 12 bases. The CDR3 is made up of 13 amino acids. Per the germline V gene, CDR1 is MDHEN and CDR2 is SYDVKM. The CDR3 DNA is TGTGCCAGCAGCTCCCCGGGACAGGGGGCCGAGACATTC. Its protein is CASSSPGQGAETF.

This clone appeared once. This chain connects TRBV5-6 to TRBJ1-1; tentatively, D is TRBD1 (5 bases). Germline-derived CDR1 and CDR2 are SGHDT and YYEEEE. Trimming pared 0 bases from V and 11 bases from J, leaving 14 bases between. The CDR3 sequence is 13 residues long. The CDR3 here is CASSLVQANGAFF. CDR3 sequence (DNA): TGTGCCAGCAGCTTGGTACAGGCCAACGGGGCTTTCTTT.